The 7 T cell receptor beta chains given below trace back to one sample, sequenced in a study of regulatory T cells in long-lasting Graves disease. As for time point: newly diagnosed GD, antithyroid drugs for less than 3 months. The TCR library was prepared using RNA isolated from PBMCs. Libraries of TCR beta came from iRepertoire HTBI primers plus Arm-PCR of CDR3 regions. TCRdb used MiXCR to reprocess the multiplex PCR reads, holding one entry per CDR3 protein. Found here are roughly 520,000 distinct CDR3 sequences, around 12% of them singletons; the top ten hold 8.9%. These same data were also listed under a study on T cells in Graves' hyperthyroidism and ophthalmopathy.

Sequencing was performed on peripheral blood mononuclear cells (PBMCs), taken at new diagnosis, from a patient treated with antithyroid drugs. These receptors were taken from a woman aged 25-40 years with Graves disease.

This clonotype was seen many times. This chain joins TRBV18 and TRBJ2-7; no reliable D call. Germline lookup yields CDR1 KGHSH and CDR2 LQKENI. Trimming cost V 3 bases and J 3 bases, with 9 bases left between them. The CDR3 loop spans 13 amino acids. The chain's CDR3 is CASSPTPGYEQYF. Here the CDR3 DNA reads TGTGCCAGCTCACCTACCCCAGGCTACGAGCAGTACTTC.

This clonotype was observed at least ten times. The gene calls are TRBV2 and TRBJ2-7; no definite D call. Trimming left V 4 bases short and J 5 bases short, with 9 bases between. The germline V gene has CDR1 SNHLY and CDR2 FYNNEI. The CDR3 loop spans 12 amino acids. The CDR3 spells CASSGSVDEQYF. CDR3 sequence (DNA): TGTGCCAGCAGTGGGTCAGTGGACGAGCAGTACTTC. Using reference TRBV2 and TRBJ2-7 for the parts outside the CDR3, the full variable domain is EPEVTQTPSHQVTQMGQEVILRCVPISNHLYFYWYRQILGQKVEFLVSFYNNEISEKSEIFDDQFSVERPDGSNFTLKIRSTKLEDSAMYFCASSGSVDEQYFGPGTRLTVT.

The table lists this clonotype with a few counts. A much larger clone lies one base from this, so it may be a read error. V is TRBV5-5 and J is TRBJ2-1; TRBD2 is a possible D gene (7 bases). The CDR3 is 16 amino acids. CDR1 SGHKS and CDR2 YYEKEE come from the germline V gene (reference sequence). The V gene lost 3 bases and the J gene lost 7 bases, with 20 bases spanning the gap. The CDR3 reads CASSSGGGGLRNEQFF. DNA for the CDR3: TGTGCCAGCAGCTCGGGGGGCGGCGGTCTGAGAAATGAGCAGTTCTTC. Using reference TRBV5-5 and TRBJ2-1 for the parts outside the CDR3, the full variable domain is DAGVTQSPTHLIKTRGQQVTLRCSPISGHKSVSWYQQVLGQGPQFIFQYYEKEERGRGNFPDRFSARQFPNYSSELNVNALLLGDSALYLCASSSGGGGLRNEQFFGPGTRLTVL.

This clonotype was seen at least ten times. The CDR3 sequence is CASSDGGRPYNEQFF. CDR3 DNA sequence: TGTGCCAGCAGCGACGGGGGGAGGCCCTACAATGAGCAGTTCTTC. The chain carries TRBV6-1 and TRBJ2-1; 7 bases match TRBD2. Trimming removed 6 bases from V and 2 bases from J; junction bases left unmatched: 7. CDR3 length: 15 residues. Looked up from germline, CDR1 is MNHNS and CDR2 is SASEGT.

The rearrangement links TRBV28 to TRBJ1-5; possibly TRBD1 for D (6 bases). Per germline, CDR1 MDHEN and CDR2 SYDVKM. The CDR3 has 11 residues. Trimming stripped 7 bases from V and 12 bases from J, with 13 bases between. The CDR3 DNA reads as TGTGCCAGCAAAAGAGAGGGGGGCCAGCATTTT. The encoded protein is CASKREGGQHF.

The chain has TRBV7-2 and TRBJ2-3; the match to TRBD2 covers 10 bases. Losses at the gene ends were 0 bases for V and 5 bases for J; bases not matched to a gene: 5. Germline CDR1 is SGHTA and CDR2 is FQGNSA. The length of the CDR3 is 16 residues. The CDR3 spells CASSLAVAGGGDTQYF. DNA of the CDR3: TGTGCCAGCAGCTTAGCGGTAGCGGGAGGCGGAGATACGCAGTATTTT.

This sequence joins TRBV20-1 and TRBJ2-3; 11 bases line up with TRBD2. This CDR3 comprises 14 residues. Germline V gives CDR1 DFQATT, CDR2 SNEGSKA (reference sequence). J lost 2 bases, V lost 6 bases, and 4 bases had no gene match. The DNA of the CDR3 is TGCAGTGCCTCGACTAGCGGGAACACAGATACGCAGTATTTT. It encodes CSASTSGNTDTQYF.